This T cell receptor beta chain comes out of a study of blood T cells in healthy people across ages. PCR was performed a second time for about 6 to 12 cycles using a sample-barcoded 5' primer and a J-beta primer mix. Via MiXCR, TCRdb re-called the 5' RACE reads, giving one row per CDR3 protein. The sample contains 1.5 million to 1.9 million distinct CDR3 sequences, approximately 43% of which appear only once. Germline loops: CDR1 PRHDT, CDR2 FYEKMQ (reference sequence). CDR3 length: 16 residues. V usage is TRBV13 and J usage is TRBJ2-1; 10 bases match TRBD1. The J call could be wrong; TRBJ2-7 is a better fit for the DNA end. The sequence came from a woman between 18 and 29 years old in good health. The sequenced sample consisted of blood. Here the CDR3 DNA reads TGTGCCAGCAGCCAAGGACAGGGGGTCTCCTACAATGAGCAGTACTTC. Protein sequence: CASSQGQGVSYNEQYF.